The rows below give T cell receptor beta chains drawn from one sample of a study of blood T cell repertoires in COVID-19. Measured with immunoSEQ multiplex PCR; TCRdb has only the in-frame clones, and not every one. The table has more than 200,000 clones, 80% to 90% seen once; the top ten hold approximately 4%. The sequencing input was peripheral blood. The receptors originated from a man aged 55 to 69 with acute or convalescent COVID-19. The CDR3 runs from the conserved cysteine through the conserved F or W. A D gene is named only where the DNA matches it firmly. A row's size may be missing; if present it is once, few, many or a size class.

d_gene,abundance,j_gene,v_gene,CDR3nt,CDR3aa
.,.,TRBJ2-3,TRBV4-1,TGCGCCAGCAGCCAAGCTCTCCTGCCCGGGGATACGCAGTATTTT,CASSQALLPGDTQYF
TRBD1,.,TRBJ2-5,TRBV7-9,TGTGCCAGCAGCTTAGGGGGACAGCAAGAGACCCAGTACTTC,CASSLGGQQETQYF
TRBD2,.,TRBJ2-7,TRBV24-1,TGTGCCACCAGTGACTCTAGCGGGGACTCCTACGAGCAGTACTTC,CATSDSSGDSYEQYF
.,once,TRBJ2-6,TRBV19,TGTGCCAGTAGTATAGGAGTGGGAGCCTCTGGGGCCAACGTCCTGACTTTC,CASSIGVGASGANVLTF
TRBD1,.,TRBJ2-1,TRBV6-4,TGTGCCAGCAGTCGCGACGGGACAGGGGATGAGCAGTTCTTC,CASSRDGTGDEQFF
.,.,TRBJ1-5,TRBV2,TGTGCCAGCAGTGACGACAGGTTAACAAATCAGCCCCAGCATTTT,CASSDDRLTNQPQHF
TRBD1,.,TRBJ1-6,TRBV6-5,TGTGCCAGCAGTTTTGACAGGGAACGGAATTCACCCCTCCACTTT,CASSFDRERNSPLHF
TRBD1,.,TRBJ2-7,TRBV9,TGTGCCAGCAGCCCCGGGACAGGGTCATACGAGCAGTACTTC,CASSPGTGSYEQYF
TRBD1,.,TRBJ1-1,TRBV13,TGTGCCAGCAGCGTCCCGGGACAGGGGGGGTCCATGAACACTGAAGCTTTCTTT,CASSVPGQGGSMNTEAFF
.,.,TRBJ2-5,TRBV6-2/TRBV6-3,TGTGCCAGCAGTTACGGAGGGGTCGGTGAGACCCAGTACTTC,CASSYGGVGETQYF
.,once,TRBJ1-2,TRBV29-1,TGCAGCGTACCTCAGGGGATGGCTAACTATGGCTACACCTTC,CSVPQGMANYGYTF
TRBD1,.,TRBJ2-7,TRBV27,TGTGCCAGCAGTTCACCGGGACAGCGAGTTTACGAGCAGTACTTC,CASSSPGQRVYEQYF
.,.,TRBJ2-7,TRBV7-2,TGTGCCAGCAGCTTTGCTAGCTACTACGAGCAGTACTTC,CASSFASYYEQYF
TRBD2,.,TRBJ2-7,TRBV7-2,TGTGCCAGCAGCTTAGGAAGCGGGAGCTCCTACGAGCAGTACTTC,CASSLGSGSSYEQYF
.,.,TRBJ2-2,TRBV3-1/TRBV3-2,TGTGCCAGCAGCCAAGAGTGGGGCCAAAGCGGGGAGCTGTTTTTT,CASSQEWGQSGELFF
TRBD1,.,TRBJ2-3,TRBV5-4,TGTGCCAGCAGCTCTTTGACAGGGGGGGTGGTAGATACGCAGTATTTT,CASSSLTGGVVDTQYF
TRBD1,.,TRBJ2-5,TRBV3-1/TRBV3-2,TGTGCCAGCATCACAAACCTAGGACAGGGGGCCTTGGAGACCCAGTACTTC,CASITNLGQGALETQYF
TRBD1,.,TRBJ1-4,TRBV19,TGTGCCAGTAGTATCGGGACAGTAAATGAAAAACTGTTTTTT,CASSIGTVNEKLFF
TRBD2,.,TRBJ2-5,TRBV3-1/TRBV3-2,TGTGCCAGCAGCCAACTAAGGACTAGTCGGGTGACCCAGTACTTC,CASSQLRTSRVTQYF
.,.,TRBJ2-3,TRBV29-1,TGCAGCGTTGGCCCCGCAGCCCTCGCCGGGGGAGATACGCAGTATTTT,CSVGPAALAGGDTQYF
TRBD1,.,TRBJ1-2,TRBV23-1,TGCGCCAGCAGTCAATTCTCGGGGACAGGAGGAGAAGCTAACTATGGCTACACCTTC,CASSQFSGTGGEANYGYTF
TRBD1,.,TRBJ1-2,TRBV6-2/TRBV6-3,TGTGCCAGCAGTTACTTACAGGGGGCGCGAAATCGCTACACCTTC,CASSYLQGARNRYTF
.,.,TRBJ2-5,TRBV19,TGTGCCAGTAGCCCCCAGCCGCTAGCCCTACAAGAGACCCAGTACTTC,CASSPQPLALQETQYF
.,once,TRBJ1-4,TRBV18,TGTGCCAGCTCACCCGGACAGAGCTCTAATGAAAAACTGTTTTTT,CASSPGQSSNEKLFF
.,.,TRBJ2-2,TRBV27,TGTGCCAGCAGTTTATATCTGACAGAGCCCACCGGGGAGCTGTTTTTT,CASSLYLTEPTGELFF
TRBD1,.,TRBJ2-7,TRBV5-1,TGCGCCAGCGGACAGGGGTCCTCCTACGAGCAGTACTTC,CASGQGSSYEQYF
TRBD2,.,TRBJ2-3,TRBV28,TGTGCCAGCAGCCAACCCCGGACTAGCGGGAGGGGTTTGAATACGCAGTATTTT,CASSQPRTSGRGLNTQYF
.,.,TRBJ2-4,TRBV28,TGTGCCAGCAGTTCAGGACAGACCTATGAAAACATTCAGTACTTC,CASSSGQTYENIQYF
.,few,TRBJ1-1,TRBV18,TGTGCCAGCTCACCACCGGTTCGGGGGGCGCAGACTGAAGCTTTCTTT,CASSPPVRGAQTEAFF
.,.,TRBJ2-3,TRBV5-1,TGCGCCAGCCACCTCGGGACTTCCATTGATACGCAGTATTTT,CASHLGTSIDTQYF
TRBD1,.,TRBJ2-3,TRBV18,TGTGCCAGCTCACGGGACAGGGCGACAGATACGCAGTATTTT,CASSRDRATDTQYF
.,.,TRBJ2-7,TRBV28,TGTGCCAGCAGTTTATCACTTTACGAGCAGTACTTC,CASSLSLYEQYF
TRBD1,.,TRBJ2-7,TRBV6-6,TGTGCCAGCAGTCCACTTCCGGGACAGACCCCCTACGAGCAGTACTTC,CASSPLPGQTPYEQYF
.,once,TRBJ2-7,TRBV18,TGTGCCAGCTCACCAACGACAGCGTACTCCTACGAGCAGTACTTC,CASSPTTAYSYEQYF
TRBD2,.,TRBJ2-3,TRBV4-2,TGTGCCAGCAGCCCTAGCGGGGGGATCACAGATACGCAGTATTTT,CASSPSGGITDTQYF
TRBD2,once,TRBJ2-5,TRBV9,TGTGCCAGCAGCGCCCGGGGACTAGCGATCGGGGAGACCCAGTACTTC,CASSARGLAIGETQYF
.,.,TRBJ2-5,TRBV4-3,TGCGCCAGCAGCCAAGAACCGGGGGAAGAGACCCAGTACTTC,CASSQEPGEETQYF
.,.,TRBJ2-7,TRBV29-1,TGCAGCGTGGGGTTCGGAGGGGACGAGCAGTACTTC,CSVGFGGDEQYF
TRBD2,.,TRBJ2-1,TRBV6-5,TGTGCCACAGCTTACGGGGGGAGCTCCTACAATGAGCAGTTCTTC,CATAYGGSSYNEQFF
.,few,TRBJ2-2,TRBV27,TGTGCCAGCAGTTTAGGTAGCACGGTCGGGGAGCTGTTTTTT,CASSLGSTVGELFF
TRBD2,few,TRBJ2-7,TRBV11-2,TGTGCCAGCAACCCAGCGGGGGGAGACCCCGAGCAGTACTTC,CASNPAGGDPEQYF
.,.,TRBJ2-1,TRBV6-6,TGTGCCAGCAGTAGCCCTTGGGCGGGCTACAATGAGCAGTTCTTC,CASSSPWAGYNEQFF